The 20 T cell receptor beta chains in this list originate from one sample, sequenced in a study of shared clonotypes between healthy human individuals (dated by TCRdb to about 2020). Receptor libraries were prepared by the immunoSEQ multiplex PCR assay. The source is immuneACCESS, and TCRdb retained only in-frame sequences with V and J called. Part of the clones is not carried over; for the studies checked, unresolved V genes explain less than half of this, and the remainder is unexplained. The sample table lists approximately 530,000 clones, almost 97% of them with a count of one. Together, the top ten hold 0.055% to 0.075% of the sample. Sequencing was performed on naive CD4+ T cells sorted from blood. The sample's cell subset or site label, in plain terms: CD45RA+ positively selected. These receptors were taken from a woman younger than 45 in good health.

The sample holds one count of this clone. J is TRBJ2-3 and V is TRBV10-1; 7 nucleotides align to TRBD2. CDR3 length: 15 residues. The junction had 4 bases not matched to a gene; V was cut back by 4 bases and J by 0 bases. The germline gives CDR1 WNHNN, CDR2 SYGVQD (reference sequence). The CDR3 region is CASSGKTSSTDTQYF. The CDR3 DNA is TGCGCCAGCAGTGGGAAGACTAGCAGCACAGATACGCAGTATTTT.

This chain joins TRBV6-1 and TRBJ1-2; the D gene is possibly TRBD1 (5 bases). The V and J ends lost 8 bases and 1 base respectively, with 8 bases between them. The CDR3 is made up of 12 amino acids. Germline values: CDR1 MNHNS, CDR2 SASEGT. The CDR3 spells CASADSNYGYTF. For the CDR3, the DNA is TGTGCCAGCGCAGACAGTAACTATGGCTACACCTTC.

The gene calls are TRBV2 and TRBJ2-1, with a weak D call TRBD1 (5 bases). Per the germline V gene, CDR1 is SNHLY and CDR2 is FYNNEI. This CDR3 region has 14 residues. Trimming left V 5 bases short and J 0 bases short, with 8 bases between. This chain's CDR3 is CASSRRGSYNEQFF. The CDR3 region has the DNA TGTGCCAGCAGTCGTAGGGGCTCCTACAATGAGCAGTTCTTC.

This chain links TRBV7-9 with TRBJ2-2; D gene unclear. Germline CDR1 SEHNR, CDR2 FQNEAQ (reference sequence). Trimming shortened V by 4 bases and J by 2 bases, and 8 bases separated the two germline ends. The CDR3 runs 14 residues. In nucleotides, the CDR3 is TGTGCCAGCAGCTCCCGGGCCAACACCGGGGAGCTGTTTTTT. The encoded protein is CASSSRANTGELFF.

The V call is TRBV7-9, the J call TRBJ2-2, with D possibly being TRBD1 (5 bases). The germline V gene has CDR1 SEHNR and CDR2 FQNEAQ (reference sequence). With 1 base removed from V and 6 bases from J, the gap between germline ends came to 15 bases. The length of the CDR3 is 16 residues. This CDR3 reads CASSLGVRAAAGELFF. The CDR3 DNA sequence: TGTGCCAGCAGCTTAGGGGTCAGGGCCGCGGCCGGGGAGCTGTTTTTT.

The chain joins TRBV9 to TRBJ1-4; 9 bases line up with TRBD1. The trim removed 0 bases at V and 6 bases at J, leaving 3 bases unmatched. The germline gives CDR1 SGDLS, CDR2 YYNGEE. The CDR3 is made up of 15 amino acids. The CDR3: CASSVAGTGYEKLFF. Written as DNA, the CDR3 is TGTGCCAGCAGCGTAGCTGGGACAGGGTATGAAAAACTGTTTTTT.

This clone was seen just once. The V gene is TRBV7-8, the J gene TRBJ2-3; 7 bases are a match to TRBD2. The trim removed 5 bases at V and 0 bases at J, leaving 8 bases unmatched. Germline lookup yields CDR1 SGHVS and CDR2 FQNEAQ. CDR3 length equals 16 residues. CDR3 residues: CASSAHRGVSTDTQYF. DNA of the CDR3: TGTGCCAGCAGCGCCCATCGGGGGGTTAGCACAGATACGCAGTATTTT.

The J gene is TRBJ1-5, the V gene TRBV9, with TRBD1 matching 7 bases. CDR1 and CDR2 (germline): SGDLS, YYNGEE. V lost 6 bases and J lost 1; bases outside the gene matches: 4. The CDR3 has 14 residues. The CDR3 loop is CASTRGISNQPQHF. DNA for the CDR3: TGTGCCAGCACCAGGGGGATCAGCAATCAGCCCCAGCATTTT.

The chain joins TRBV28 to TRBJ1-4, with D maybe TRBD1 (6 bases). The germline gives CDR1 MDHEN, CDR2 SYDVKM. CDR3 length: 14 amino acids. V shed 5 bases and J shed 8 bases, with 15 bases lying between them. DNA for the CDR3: TGTGCCAGCAGTGGGCATGACAGGTCCGAAAAACTGTTTTTT. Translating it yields CASSGHDRSEKLFF.

The CDR3, as DNA: TGCGCCAGCTCGACGGGACAGGATATGCACGAGCAGTACTTC. Encoded protein: CASSTGQDMHEQYF. This chain links TRBV10-1 with TRBJ2-5; 8 positions match TRBD1. The J call could be wrong; TRBJ2-7 is a better fit for the DNA end. The V gene's germline CDR1 is WNHNN and CDR2 SYGVQD (reference sequence). The CDR3 length is 14 residues.

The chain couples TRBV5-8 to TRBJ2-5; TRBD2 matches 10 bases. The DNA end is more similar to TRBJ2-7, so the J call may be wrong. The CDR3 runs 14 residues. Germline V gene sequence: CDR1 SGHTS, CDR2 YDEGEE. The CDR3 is CASIRLAGSYEQYF. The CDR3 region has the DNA TGTGCCAGCATTCGACTAGCGGGTTCCTACGAGCAGTACTTC.

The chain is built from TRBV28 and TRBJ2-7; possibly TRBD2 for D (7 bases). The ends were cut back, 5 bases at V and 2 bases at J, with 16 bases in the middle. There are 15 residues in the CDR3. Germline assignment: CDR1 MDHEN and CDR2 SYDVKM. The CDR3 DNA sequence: TGTGCCAGCAGTCCCAGTCAGGGGAGGGCCTACGAGCAGTACTTC. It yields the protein CASSPSQGRAYEQYF. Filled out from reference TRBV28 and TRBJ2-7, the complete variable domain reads DVKVTQSSRYLVKRTGEKVFLECVQDMDHENMFWYRQDPGLGLRLIYFSYDVKMKEKGDIPEGYSVSREKKERFSLILESASTNQTSMYLCASSPSQGRAYEQYFGPGTRLTVT.

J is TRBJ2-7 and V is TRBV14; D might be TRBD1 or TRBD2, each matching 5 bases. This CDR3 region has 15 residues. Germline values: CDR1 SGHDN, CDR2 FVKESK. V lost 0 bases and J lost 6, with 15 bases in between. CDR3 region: CASSQERGPLLEQYF. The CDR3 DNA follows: TGTGCCAGCAGCCAAGAACGGGGCCCCCTCCTCGAGCAGTACTTC.

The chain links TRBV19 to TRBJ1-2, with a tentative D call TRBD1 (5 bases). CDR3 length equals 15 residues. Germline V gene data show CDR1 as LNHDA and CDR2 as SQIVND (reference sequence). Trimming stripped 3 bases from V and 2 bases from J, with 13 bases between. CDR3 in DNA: TGTGCCAGTAGTATCGAATCAGGGAGGAACTATGGCTACACCTTC. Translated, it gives CASSIESGRNYGYTF.

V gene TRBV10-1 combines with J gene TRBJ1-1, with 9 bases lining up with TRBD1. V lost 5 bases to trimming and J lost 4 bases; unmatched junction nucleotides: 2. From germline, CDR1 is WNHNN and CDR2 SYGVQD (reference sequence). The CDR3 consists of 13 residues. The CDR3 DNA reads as TGCGCCAGCAGTACAGGGGGCGGCACTGAAGCTTTCTTT. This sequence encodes CASSTGGGTEAFF.

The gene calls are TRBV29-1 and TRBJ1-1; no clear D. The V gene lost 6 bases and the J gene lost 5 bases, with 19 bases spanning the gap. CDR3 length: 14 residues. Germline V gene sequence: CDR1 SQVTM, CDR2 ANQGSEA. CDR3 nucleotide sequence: TGCAGCGTCACGGGGTCTGCTGGAGGGACTGAAGCTTTCTTT. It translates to CSVTGSAGGTEAFF.

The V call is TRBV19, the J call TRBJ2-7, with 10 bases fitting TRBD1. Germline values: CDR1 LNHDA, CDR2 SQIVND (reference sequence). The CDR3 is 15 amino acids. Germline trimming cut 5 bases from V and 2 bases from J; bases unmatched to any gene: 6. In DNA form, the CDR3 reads TGTGCCAGTAGTTTCCGACAGGGGGCGACCTACGAGCAGTACTTC. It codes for CASSFRQGATYEQYF. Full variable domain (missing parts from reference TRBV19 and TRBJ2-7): DGGITQSPKYLFRKEGQNVTLSCEQNLNHDAMYWYRQDPGQGLRLIYYSQIVNDFQKGDIAEGYSVSREKKESFPLTVTSAQKNPTAFYLCASSFRQGATYEQYFGPGTRLTVT.

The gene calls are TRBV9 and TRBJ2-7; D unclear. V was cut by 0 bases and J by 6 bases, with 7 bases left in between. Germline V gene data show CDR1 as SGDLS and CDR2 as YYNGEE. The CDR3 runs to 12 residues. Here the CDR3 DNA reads TGTGCCAGCAGCGTAGAGTTAGGCGAGCAGTACTTC. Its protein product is CASSVELGEQYF.

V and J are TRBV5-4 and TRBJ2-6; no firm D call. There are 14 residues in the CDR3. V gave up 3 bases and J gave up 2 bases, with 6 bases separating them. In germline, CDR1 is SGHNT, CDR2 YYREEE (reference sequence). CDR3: CASSSTPGANVLTF. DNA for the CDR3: TGTGCCAGCAGCTCGACACCTGGGGCCAACGTCCTGACTTTC. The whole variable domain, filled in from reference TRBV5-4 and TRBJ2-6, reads ETGVTQSPTHLIKTRGQQVTLRCSSQSGHNTVSWYQQALGQGPQFIFQYYREEENGRGNFPPRFSGLQFPNYSSELNVNALELDDSALYLCASSSTPGANVLTFGAGSRLTVL.

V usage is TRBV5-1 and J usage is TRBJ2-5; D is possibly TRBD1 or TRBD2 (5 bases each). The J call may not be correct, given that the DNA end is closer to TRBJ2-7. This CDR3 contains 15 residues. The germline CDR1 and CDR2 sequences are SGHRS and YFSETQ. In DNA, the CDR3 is TGCGCCAGCAGAGTGGGGGTTCCCCCTGTCCACGAGCAGTACTTC. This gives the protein CASRVGVPPVHEQYF.